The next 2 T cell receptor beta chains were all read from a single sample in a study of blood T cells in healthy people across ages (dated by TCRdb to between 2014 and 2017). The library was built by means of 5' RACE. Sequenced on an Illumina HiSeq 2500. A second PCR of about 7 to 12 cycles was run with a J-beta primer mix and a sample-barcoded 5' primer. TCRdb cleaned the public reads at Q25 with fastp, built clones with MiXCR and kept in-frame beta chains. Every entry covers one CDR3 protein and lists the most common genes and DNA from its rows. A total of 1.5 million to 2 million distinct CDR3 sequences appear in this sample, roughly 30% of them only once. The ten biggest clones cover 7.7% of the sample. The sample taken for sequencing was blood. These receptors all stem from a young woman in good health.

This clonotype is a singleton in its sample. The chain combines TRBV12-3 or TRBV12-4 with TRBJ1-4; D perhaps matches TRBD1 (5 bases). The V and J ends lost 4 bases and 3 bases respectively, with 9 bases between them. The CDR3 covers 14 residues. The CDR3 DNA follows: TGTGCCAGCAGTTCCAGGGAGCCTAATGAAAAACTGTTTTTT. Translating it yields CASSSREPNEKLFF.

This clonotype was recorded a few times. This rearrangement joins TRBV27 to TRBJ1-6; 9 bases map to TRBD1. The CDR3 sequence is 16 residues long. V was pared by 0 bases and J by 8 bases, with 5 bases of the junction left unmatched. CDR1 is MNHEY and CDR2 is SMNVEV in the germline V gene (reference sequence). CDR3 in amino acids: CASSLSPGTGYSPLHF. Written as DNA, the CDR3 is TGTGCCAGCAGTTTATCCCCCGGGACAGGGTATTCACCCCTCCACTTT.